The clone carrying this TCR beta chain showed up just a few times. Its specificity is not known. The library protocol tagged individual cDNA molecules with unique molecular identifiers. TCRdb fed the 5' RACE reads into MiXCR, producing one record per CDR3 protein. The sample has roughly 56,000 distinct CDR3 sequences; 12% are singletons. The CDR3 length is 16 residues. The entry originates in a study of early T cells in non-severe SARS-CoV-2 infection. Study-level background: RNA in bulk from unsorted whole blood was sequenced, and chains were unpaired.

Study results and limitations: Matches to VDJdb favored anti-spike CD8 responses and missed private and CD4 specificities.

This chain uses TRBV21-1 with TRBJ1-1; the table's D call, TRBD1, has no DNA check behind it. TRBV21-1 is marked as a pseudogene. This TCR was recovered from an adult who was a healthcare worker with PCR-confirmed SARS-CoV-2 infection or an uninfected control (not recorded which). Sample: whole blood. CDR3 region: CASSKVTGLGNTEAFF. The DNA of the CDR3 is TGTGCCAGCAGCAAAGTGACAGGGTTAGGGAACACTGAAGCTTTCTTT.